One and the same sample provided the 6 T cell receptor beta chains below, sequenced in a study of blood T cell repertoires in COVID-19. The repertoire was sequenced with immunoSEQ multiplex PCR; TCRdb's copy has only in-frame clones and lacks some. Among 650,000 to 800,000 clones listed, more than 80% were seen once. The sequencing input was peripheral blood. The receptors were sampled from a woman under 30 with acute or convalescent COVID-19.

The chain links TRBV2 to TRBJ2-7; D is possibly TRBD2 (5 bases). V shed 6 bases and J shed 7 bases, with 22 bases lying between them. Germline V gives CDR1 SNHLY, CDR2 FYNNEI. There are 15 residues in the CDR3. CDR3 DNA: TGTGCCAGCAGGAAGACCCGGGATCTTGTGAAGGAGCAGTACTTC. It yields the protein CASRKTRDLVKEQYF. The entire variable domain, with the rest obtained from reference TRBV2 and TRBJ2-7, is as follows: EPEVTQTPSHQVTQMGQEVILRCVPISNHLYFYWYRQILGQKVEFLVSFYNNEISEKSEIFDDQFSVERPDGSNFTLKIRSTKLEDSAMYFCASRKTRDLVKEQYFGPGTRLTVT.

The V call is TRBV7-2, the J call TRBJ1-2; D call uncertain. Germline V gives CDR1 SGHTA, CDR2 FQGNSA. Trimming cost V 4 bases and J 0 bases, with 12 bases left between them. The CDR3 is 15 residues long. The CDR3 reads CASSSPGRSNYGYTF. CDR3 in DNA: TGTGCCAGCAGCTCCCCGGGGAGGTCTAACTATGGCTACACCTTC.

The V and J genes are TRBV4-3 and TRBJ2-3; 7 nucleotides match TRBD2. The V gene's germline CDR1 is LGHNA and CDR2 YSLEER. V dropped 2 bases and J dropped 4; count of bases not matched to a gene: 6. The CDR3 totals 15 residues. The CDR3 DNA sequence: TGCGCCAGCAGCCAAAATTTGGGAGGGGCAGATACGCAGTATTTT. The encoded protein is CASSQNLGGADTQYF.

The V call is TRBV3-1 (or the pseudogene TRBV3-2), the J call TRBJ1-5, with D uncertain. CDR3 length: 13 amino acids. V was pared by 0 bases and J by 8 bases, with 8 bases between. The germline V gene has CDR1 LGHDT and CDR2 YNNKEL (reference sequence). CDR3 sequence (DNA): TGTGCCAGCAGCCAAGATCTGACTGAGCCCCAGCATTTT. Amino acids: CASSQDLTEPQHF.

V usage is TRBV24-1 and J usage is TRBJ1-5; 11 nucleotides agree with TRBD1. The CDR3 is 17 amino acids. The trim removed 2 bases at V and 6 bases at J, leaving 8 bases unmatched. CDR1 and CDR2 (germline): KGHDR, SFDVKD. The DNA for the CDR3 is TGTGCCACCAGTGATTCCGGACAGGGGGCCTTTGGTCAGCCCCAGCATTTT. This encodes CATSDSGQGAFGQPQHF.

The J gene is TRBJ1-1, the V gene TRBV9, with D possibly TRBD1 on 5 matching bases. CDR3 length: 13 amino acids. CDR1 SGDLS and CDR2 YYNGEE come from the germline V gene. Trimming took off 4 bases at V and 5 bases at J, with 12 bases between the two ends. The CDR3 DNA follows: TGTGCCAGCAGCCCCAGGGAAGGGACTGAAGCTTTCTTT. The encoded protein is CASSPREGTEAFF.